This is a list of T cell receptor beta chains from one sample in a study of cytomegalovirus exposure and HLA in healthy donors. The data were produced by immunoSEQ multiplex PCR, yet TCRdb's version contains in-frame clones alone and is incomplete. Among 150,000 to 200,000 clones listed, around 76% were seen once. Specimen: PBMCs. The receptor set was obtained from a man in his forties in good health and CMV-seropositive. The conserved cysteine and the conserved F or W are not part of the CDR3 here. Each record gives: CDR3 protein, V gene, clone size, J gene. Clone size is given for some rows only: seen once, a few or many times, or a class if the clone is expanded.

CDR3 protein: ASSLVGTGGYEQY; V gene: TRBV7-8; clone size: few; J gene: TRBJ2-7
CDR3 protein: ASSEVMTGTGF; V gene: TRBV6-1; clone size: NA; J gene: TRBJ1-4
CDR3 protein: ASSASSGGGYEQY; V gene: TRBV9; clone size: NA; J gene: TRBJ2-7
CDR3 protein: AISDERYEQY; V gene: TRBV10-3; clone size: NA; J gene: TRBJ2-7
CDR3 protein: ASSYFRQGQAEQF; V gene: TRBV6-5; clone size: once; J gene: TRBJ2-1
CDR3 protein: ASKEGAGVTGELF; V gene: TRBV6-4; clone size: NA; J gene: TRBJ2-2
CDR3 protein: ASSRTPLGQGAPGANVLT; V gene: TRBV18; clone size: NA; J gene: TRBJ2-6
CDR3 protein: ASSPRLRSSYEQY; V gene: TRBV7-6; clone size: NA; J gene: TRBJ2-7
CDR3 protein: ATQGIYNSPLH; V gene: TRBV15; clone size: NA; J gene: TRBJ1-6
CDR3 protein: ASSVGGGEQY; V gene: TRBV14; clone size: NA; J gene: TRBJ2-7
CDR3 protein: ASSTSGGETQY; V gene: TRBV7-6; clone size: once; J gene: TRBJ2-5
CDR3 protein: SVDLQGMKAF; V gene: TRBV29-1; clone size: NA; J gene: TRBJ1-1
CDR3 protein: ASSHIRDRGEQY; V gene: TRBV7-8; clone size: NA; J gene: TRBJ2-7
CDR3 protein: ASSTPNGDEQY; V gene: TRBV19; clone size: once; J gene: TRBJ2-7
CDR3 protein: ASSPRETGELF; V gene: TRBV5-6; clone size: NA; J gene: TRBJ2-2
CDR3 protein: ASSFYGPGNVNYEQY; V gene: TRBV5-6; clone size: NA; J gene: TRBJ2-7
CDR3 protein: ASSYSGQGEKLF; V gene: TRBV6-5; clone size: once; J gene: TRBJ1-4
CDR3 protein: ASSPGGLGGETQY; V gene: TRBV11-3; clone size: few; J gene: TRBJ2-5
CDR3 protein: ASSLSGNTEAF; V gene: TRBV7-9; clone size: NA; J gene: TRBJ1-1
CDR3 protein: ASRATGNTGELF; V gene: TRBV19; clone size: NA; J gene: TRBJ2-2
CDR3 protein: ASSIFQGIYGYT; V gene: TRBV5-4; clone size: NA; J gene: TRBJ1-2
CDR3 protein: ASSGRGNQPQH; V gene: TRBV2; clone size: NA; J gene: TRBJ1-5
CDR3 protein: SVSTGQVSEQY; V gene: TRBV29-1; clone size: NA; J gene: TRBJ2-7
CDR3 protein: ASSIGGNTGELF; V gene: TRBV25-1; clone size: NA; J gene: TRBJ2-2
CDR3 protein: ASSPPSRQETQY; V gene: TRBV7-2; clone size: few; J gene: TRBJ2-5
CDR3 protein: ASRLAADGDSRNTEAF; V gene: TRBV12-2; clone size: NA; J gene: TRBJ1-1
CDR3 protein: ASSLLDRDALF; V gene: TRBV7-6; clone size: NA; J gene: TRBJ2-2
CDR3 protein: ASSEEGGAGELF; V gene: TRBV19; clone size: NA; J gene: TRBJ2-2
CDR3 protein: ASSGAGLNGSPLH; V gene: TRBV9; clone size: NA; J gene: TRBJ1-6
CDR3 protein: ASRGQGCEAF; V gene: TRBV25-1; clone size: NA; J gene: TRBJ1-1
CDR3 protein: ASSYFQSEEGEKLF; V gene: TRBV6-6; clone size: NA; J gene: TRBJ1-4
CDR3 protein: ASSSRTGFYNEQF; V gene: TRBV9; clone size: NA; J gene: TRBJ2-1
CDR3 protein: ASRPLGSYRYQETQY; V gene: TRBV21-1; clone size: NA; J gene: TRBJ2-5
CDR3 protein: ASSAEGTNEKLF; V gene: TRBV6-5; clone size: few; J gene: TRBJ1-4
CDR3 protein: ASGPGQMNTEAF; V gene: TRBV12-5; clone size: NA; J gene: TRBJ1-1
CDR3 protein: ASSPRTGDLYEQY; V gene: TRBV25-1; clone size: NA; J gene: TRBJ2-7
CDR3 protein: ASSSGQGRTGNTIY; V gene: TRBV5-4; clone size: NA; J gene: TRBJ1-3